This T cell receptor (beta chain) appears in the sequencing data of a study of long-term antiretroviral therapy in people with HIV. Concerning this clone itself: The antigen remains undetermined.

Study results and caveats: Specimens of blood were obtained during about 2003 to 2017, possibly under older ART regimens. Researchers lacked any data on ART adherence, viral resistance or therapy changes.

Survey-level resolution applied to immunoSEQ assay v3.0. Sequenced by immunoSEQ multiplex PCR; TCRdb stores in-frame clones only, minus some. The sample includes 15,000 to 20,000 clones, around 82% of them seen just once. Sampling of each donor yielded at least one pre-ART PBMC sample and at least two post-ART PBMC samples. Germline V gives CDR1 LNHDA, CDR2 SQIVND (reference sequence). The CDR3 is 15 residues long. Trimming took 4 bases from V and 5 from J; bases not matched to a gene: 7. The material was unsorted PBMCs, obtained 0.1 years before starting antiretroviral therapy. The TCR originated in a young man with HIV. The chain is built from TRBV19 and TRBJ2-5; 10 bases are shared with TRBD1. The DNA for the CDR3 is TGTGCCAGTAGTACGACCTGGACAGGGGGGGAGACCCAGTACTTC. Residues: CASSTTWTGGETQYF.